The TCR beta chain under discussion was sequenced for a study of blood T cell repertoires in COVID-19. Whole-study context: Whether acute or convalescent, the COVID-19 samples came from the United States, Italy and Spain. T cells, B-cell-depleted T cells, or PBMCs provided the cDNA or gDNA that served as material.

This clone showed up just a few times. Per the study methods: Researchers report that nucleated cell counts were estimated from reference gene primer amplification. Sequencing used immunoSEQ multiplex PCR; TCRdb keeps in-frame clones, though not all of them. D and trimming were read from the DNA, whereas the V and J calls and clone size are those reported in that table. The top ten clones hold about 3% of a sample with more than 95,000 clones, 85% to 90% of them seen once. V lost 0 bases and J lost 6; bases outside the gene matches: 8. The CDR3 totals 16 residues. Germline V gives CDR1 MNHEY, CDR2 SVGAGI.

Input material: peripheral blood. This clonotype was obtained from a human donor in a cohort sampled during active COVID-19. The gene calls are TRBV6-5 and TRBJ2-7; 10 bases line up with TRBD1. Here the CDR3 DNA reads TGTGCCAGCAGTTACTCGTTAGGGACAGGGGCCCTCGAGCAGTACTTC. It specifies CASSYSLGTGALEQYF.